The next 14 T cell receptor beta chains were all read from a single sample in a study of blood T cell repertoires in COVID-19. Profiled with immunoSEQ multiplex PCR; TCRdb holds only in-frame clones, not every one. The table shows 120,000 to 150,000 clones, with more than 80% occurring only once. The sequencing input was peripheral blood. Every receptor here comes from a woman aged 60-75 years with active COVID-19.

The genes are TRBV5-4 and TRBJ1-2, with D perhaps TRBD1 (5 bases). Germline assignment: CDR1 SGHNT and CDR2 YYREEE (reference sequence). With 2 bases removed from V and 4 bases from J, the gap between germline ends came to 18 bases. The CDR3 is made up of 16 amino acids. CDR3 DNA sequence: TGTGCCAGCAGCTTAAAGGGCCGGGGGAAGCTCTATGGCTACACCTTC. This sequence encodes CASSLKGRGKLYGYTF. The full variable domain, completed using reference TRBV5-4 and TRBJ1-2, is ETGVTQSPTHLIKTRGQQVTLRCSSQSGHNTVSWYQQALGQGPQFIFQYYREEENGRGNFPPRFSGLQFPNYSSELNVNALELDDSALYLCASSLKGRGKLYGYTFGSGTRLTVV.

The chain couples TRBV4-3 to TRBJ1-3, with D possibly TRBD1 on 6 matching bases. Germline CDR1 and CDR2: LGHNA and YSLEER. Trimming took 1 base from V and 6 from J, leaving 22 bases between them. The CDR3 length is 18 residues. The CDR3 region is CASSQAWGWGRRENTIYF. CDR3 DNA sequence: TGCGCCAGCAGCCAAGCCTGGGGGTGGGGGCGCCGCGAAAACACCATATATTTT.

This chain joins TRBV29-1 and TRBJ2-3; tentative D call: TRBD2 (6 bases). Between the trimmed V and J ends, which lost 8 bases and 4 bases, there was a span of 13 bases. Germline values: CDR1 SQVTM, CDR2 ANQGSEA. The CDR3 is made up of 12 amino acids. The chain's CDR3 is CSIRLGPDTQYF. DNA of the CDR3: TGCAGCATACGACTAGGCCCAGATACGCAGTATTTT.

The J gene is TRBJ1-1, the V gene TRBV24-1; 8 bases line up with TRBD1. With V trimmed by 4 bases and J by 4 bases, 7 bases remained unmatched. Per the germline V gene, CDR1 is KGHDR and CDR2 is SFDVKD. This CDR3 is built from 15 residues. The chain's CDR3 is CATSDHATGGTEAFF. CDR3 bases: TGTGCCACCAGTGACCATGCAACAGGGGGCACTGAAGCTTTCTTT.

V and J are TRBV7-3 and TRBJ2-1, with no clear D. The CDR3 covers 13 residues. V shed 3 bases and J shed 8 bases, with 11 bases lying between them. From germline, CDR1 is SGHTA and CDR2 FQGTGA. CDR3: CASSFVARDEQFF. CDR3 DNA: TGTGCCAGCAGCTTCGTGGCCCGGGATGAGCAGTTCTTC.

CDR3 region: CASSVAPEADTQYF. The CDR3 DNA sequence: TGTGCCAGCAGCGTGGCGCCAGAGGCAGATACGCAGTATTTT. The chain links TRBV9 to TRBJ2-3; D unclear. V gave up 2 bases and J gave up 4 bases, with 11 bases separating them. CDR3 length: 14 amino acids. Germline-derived CDR1 and CDR2 are SGDLS and YYNGEE.

This sequence joins TRBV5-1 and TRBJ2-1; 9 bases line up with TRBD2. The length of the CDR3 is 16 residues. Germline values: CDR1 SGHRS, CDR2 YFSETQ. The V and J ends lost 0 bases and 7 bases, in that order; junction bases with no gene match: 8. The CDR3: CASSLEGGRASNEQFF. DNA for the CDR3: TGCGCCAGCAGCTTGGAGGGCGGGAGGGCCTCAAATGAGCAGTTCTTC. Supplemented by reference TRBV5-1 and TRBJ2-1, the full variable domain reads KAGVTQTPRYLIKTRGQQVTLSCSPISGHRSVSWYQQTPGQGLQFLFEYFSETQRNKGNFPGRFSGRQFSNSRSEMNVSTLELGDSALYLCASSLEGGRASNEQFFGPGTRLTVL.

This chain joins TRBV7-2 and TRBJ1-6; D remains unclear. V lost 6 bases, J lost 5 bases, and 8 bases lay in between. Germline CDR1 SGHTA, CDR2 FQGNSA. This CDR3 spans 13 amino acids. Here the CDR3 reads CASRAKNNSPLHF. DNA of the CDR3: TGTGCCAGCAGAGCAAAGAATAATTCACCCCTCCACTTT.

The J gene is TRBJ1-1, the V gene TRBV6-6; D unresolved. In germline, CDR1 is MNHNY, CDR2 SVGAGI (reference sequence). With 6 bases removed from V and 6 bases from J, the gap between germline ends came to 14 bases. The CDR3 extends over 13 amino acids. CDR3 amino acids: CASSPTSAAEAFF. As DNA, the CDR3 is TGTGCCAGCAGCCCTACCTCGGCGGCTGAAGCTTTCTTT.

The chain combines TRBV27 with TRBJ1-6; D perhaps matches TRBD1 (5 bases). V lost 6 bases and J 5 bases, leaving 11 bases between the germline ends. CDR3 size: 14 residues. The germline CDR1 and CDR2 sequences are MNHEY and SMNVEV (reference sequence). The CDR3 coding sequence is TGTGCCAGCAGGCGCCTAGGGGATAATTCACCCCTCCACTTT. Amino acid sequence: CASRRLGDNSPLHF.

The chain links TRBV15 to TRBJ1-2; no definite D call. V was cut by 0 bases and J by 3 bases, with 8 bases left in between. Germline V gene sequence: CDR1 LNHNV, CDR2 YYDKDF (reference sequence). CDR3 length: 14 amino acids. The CDR3: CATSRDRADYGYTF. The CDR3 bases are TGTGCCACCAGCAGAGATCGTGCGGACTATGGCTACACCTTC.

This rearrangement joins TRBV3-1 (or the pseudogene TRBV3-2) to TRBJ1-1; D gene ambiguous. The CDR3 runs 13 residues. Between the trimmed V and J ends, which lost 2 bases and 4 bases, there was a span of 8 bases. Germline V gene lookup returns CDR1 LGHDT and CDR2 YNNKEL (reference sequence). Written as DNA, the CDR3 is TGTGCCAGCAGCCAACAGACAATCACTGAAGCTTTCTTT. Protein sequence: CASSQQTITEAFF.

This chain uses TRBV7-9 with TRBJ2-7; 10 nucleotides align to TRBD1. Germline V gene lookup returns CDR1 SEHNR and CDR2 FQNEAQ (reference sequence). The V segment lost 5 bases and the J segment 2 bases; nucleotides outside the gene matches: 3. The CDR3 contains 14 residues. The CDR3 bases are TGTGCCAGCAGCGGGACAGGGGTTACCTACGAGCAGTACTTC. Translation gives CASSGTGVTYEQYF.

The genes are TRBV28 and TRBJ1-2; 12 nucleotides line up with TRBD1. Germline V gene lookup returns CDR1 MDHEN and CDR2 SYDVKM. The junction had 20 bases not matched to a gene; V was cut back by 0 bases and J by 0 bases. The CDR3 is made up of 23 amino acids. The CDR3 sequence: CASSLWGPGQGAIKGGANYGYTF. CDR3 bases: TGTGCCAGCAGTTTATGGGGCCCGGGACAGGGGGCTATCAAGGGAGGGGCTAACTATGGCTACACCTTC.